This T cell receptor beta chain was observed in a study of blood T cell repertoires in COVID-19. This CDR3 has 14 amino acids. The V and J ends lost 4 bases and 5 bases respectively, with 12 bases between them. CDR1 is LGHDT and CDR2 is YNNKEL in the germline V gene (reference sequence). The table came from immunoSEQ multiplex PCR; TCRdb's copy has only in-frame clones and leaves some out. The sample yields 490,000 or so clones, roughly 90% seen once. The clonotype originates from a woman aged 40 to 50 who had recovered from COVID-19. The chain combines TRBV3-1 (or the pseudogene TRBV3-2) with TRBJ2-1; D might be TRBD2 (5 bases). The material sequenced was PBMCs or T cells enriched from blood (not recorded which). CDR3 in amino acids: CASSLEAADNEQFF. The CDR3 region has the DNA TGTGCCAGCAGCCTAGAAGCGGCGGACAATGAGCAGTTCTTC.